Listed here are 26 T cell receptor beta chains from one sample, sequenced in a study of cytomegalovirus exposure and HLA in healthy donors. This PCR relied on a set of 60 Vbeta primers and 13 Jbeta primers. Sequencing used immunoSEQ multiplex PCR; TCRdb keeps in-frame clones, though not all of them. In the table there are approximately 140,000 clones, less than 85% of which are singletons. Source material: PBMCs. Receptors originate from a man aged 35 to 55 in good health and CMV-seropositive.

The V gene is TRBV7-9, the J gene TRBJ1-6; 7 bases are a match to TRBD1. Germline CDR1 and CDR2: SEHNR and FQNEAQ (reference sequence). J lost 7 bases, V lost 3 bases, and 6 bases had no gene match. The CDR3 sequence is 15 residues long. CDR3 residues: CASSFGTAFNSPLHF. CDR3 DNA sequence: TGTGCCAGCAGCTTTGGGACAGCTTTCAATTCACCCCTCCACTTT.

This chain connects TRBV6-4 to TRBJ2-3; no clear D. The CDR3 contains 13 residues. Looked up from germline, CDR1 is MRHNA and CDR2 is SNTAGT. V gave up 2 bases and J gave up 2 bases, with 5 bases separating them. The CDR3 reads CASSDQSTDTQYF. Written as DNA, the CDR3 is TGTGCCAGCAGTGACCAATCCACAGATACGCAGTATTTT.

J is TRBJ2-2 and V is TRBV27; tentative D call: TRBD2 (5 bases). The ends were cut back, 6 bases at V and 6 bases at J, with 14 bases in the middle. Per the germline V gene, CDR1 is MNHEY and CDR2 is SMNVEV (reference sequence). This CDR3 has 14 amino acids. DNA for the CDR3: TGTGCCAGCAGAGTCCCGGGGTTGGCCGGGGAGCTGTTTTTT. It translates to CASRVPGLAGELFF.

The chain couples TRBV7-9 to TRBJ2-2; D gene ambiguous. This CDR3 has 14 amino acids. Germline V lookup: CDR1 SEHNR, CDR2 FQNEAQ (reference sequence). The V end was cut by 5 bases, the J end by 4 bases, with 11 bases between. The CDR3, as DNA: TGTGCCAGCAGCCGCCAGCAGCGCACCGGGGAGCTGTTTTTT. Its translation: CASSRQQRTGELFF.

This clone occurred once. The rearrangement uses TRBV5-1 and TRBJ1-3; the D is unclear. V was shortened by 1 base and J by 0 bases, with 8 bases between the two germline ends. The CDR3 length is 15 residues. Germline CDR1 reads SGHRS; CDR2 reads YFSETQ. DNA for the CDR3: TGCGCCAGCAGCTTGAACACAGCCTCTGGAAACACCATATATTTT. Translation gives CASSLNTASGNTIYF.

The CDR3 DNA reads TGTGCCAGCAGCTTAATCGGACTAGCGACCACAGATACGCAGTATTTT. This gives the protein CASSLIGLATTDTQYF. The V call is TRBV7-6, the J call TRBJ2-3; 9 bases align to TRBD2. V was clipped by 2 bases and J by 2 bases; unmatched bases: 5. CDR3 length equals 16 residues. From germline, CDR1 is SGHVS and CDR2 FNYEAQ. Full variable domain (missing parts from reference TRBV7-6 and TRBJ2-3): GAGVSQSPRYKVTKRGQDVALRCDPISGHVSLYWYRQALGQGPEFLTYFNYEAQQDKSGLPNDRFSAERPEGSISTLTIQRTEQRDSAMYRCASSLIGLATTDTQYFGPGTRLTVL.

The rearrangement uses TRBV10-3 and TRBJ1-4; 8 bases match TRBD1. V shed 7 bases, J shed 7 bases, and the junction held 8 bases outside the gene matches. The germline CDR1 and CDR2 sequences are ENHRY and SYGVKD. This CDR3 is built from 14 residues. CDR3 in amino acids: CAIKGQAASEKLFF. The CDR3 bases are TGTGCCATCAAGGGACAGGCCGCCTCTGAAAAACTGTTTTTT.

J is TRBJ1-1 and V is TRBV6-6; a possible D gene is TRBD1 (6 bases). V gave up 6 bases and J gave up 2 bases, with 16 bases separating them. The CDR3 covers 15 residues. Germline assignment: CDR1 MNHNY and CDR2 SVGAGI (reference sequence). The CDR3 reads CASSHGQLANTEAFF. CDR3 coding DNA: TGTGCCAGCAGCCATGGACAGCTAGCCAACACTGAAGCTTTCTTT.

The rearrangement joins TRBV10-3 to TRBJ1-2; possibly TRBD1 for D (5 bases). The V gene's germline CDR1 is ENHRY and CDR2 SYGVKD. Trimming stripped 6 bases from V and 4 bases from J, with 15 bases between. The CDR3 runs to 14 residues. CDR3 sequence (DNA): TGTGCCATCAGACGACAGCCGGAATCCTATGGCTACACCTTC. Translated: CAIRRQPESYGYTF.

The chain employs TRBV10-2 and TRBJ1-1; D remains ambiguous. Trimming removed 10 bases from V and 3 bases from J, with 15 bases in between. The germline gives CDR1 WSHSY, CDR2 SAAADI. There are 13 residues in the CDR3. The CDR3 protein is CATLLQEHTEAFF. The DNA of the CDR3 is TGCGCCACACTCCTCCAGGAACACACTGAAGCTTTCTTT.

This clone was detected a few times. The V gene is TRBV9, the J gene TRBJ1-2, with D unresolved. V lost 6 bases and J lost 4, with 7 bases in between. This CDR3 contains 11 residues. The V gene's germline CDR1 is SGDLS and CDR2 YYNGEE. CDR3 residues: CASNGLYGYTF. CDR3 DNA: TGTGCCAGCAATGGACTCTATGGCTACACCTTC.

The chain links TRBV2 to TRBJ1-2; 9 nucleotides align to TRBD1. The CDR3 totals 14 residues. CDR1 is SNHLY and CDR2 is FYNNEI in the germline V gene. Trimming cost V 9 bases and J 8 bases; bases outside gene matches: 13. DNA for the CDR3: TGTGCCAGTAAACAGGGGGCGCGAAATGGCGGCTACACCTTC. Residues: CASKQGARNGGYTF.

The chain carries TRBV6-6 and TRBJ1-2; 8 positions match TRBD1. The CDR3 is 12 amino acids. CDR1 MNHNY and CDR2 SVGAGI come from the germline V gene (reference sequence). Trimming removed 6 bases from V and 8 bases from J; junction bases left unmatched: 5. The CDR3 nucleotides read TGTGCCAGCAGGCAGGGGGCAGAGGGCTACACCTTC. The encoded protein is CASRQGAEGYTF.

The genes are TRBV19 and TRBJ2-1; TRBD2 agrees at 9 bases. CDR1 LNHDA and CDR2 SQIVND come from the germline V gene (reference sequence). The CDR3 spans 15 residues. V shed 7 bases and J 8 bases; nucleotides not matched to a gene: 12. This CDR3 reads CASKGSGRIGYEQFF. In nucleotides, the CDR3 is TGTGCCAGTAAGGGGAGCGGGAGGATCGGTTATGAGCAGTTCTTC. Full variable domain (outside the CDR3, taken from reference TRBV19 and TRBJ2-1): DGGITQSPKYLFRKEGQNVTLSCEQNLNHDAMYWYRQDPGQGLRLIYYSQIVNDFQKGDIAEGYSVSREKKESFPLTVTSAQKNPTAFYLCASKGSGRIGYEQFFGPGTRLTVL.

The chain has TRBV7-2 and TRBJ1-4, with D possibly TRBD1 on 5 matching bases. This CDR3 has 19 residues. Germline values: CDR1 SGHTA, CDR2 FQGNSA. The V and J ends lost 3 bases and 14 bases respectively, with 34 bases between them. CDR3 protein: CASSLDPRGESYRMERLFF. The DNA of the CDR3 is TGTGCCAGCAGCTTGGACCCCCGGGGGGAGAGCTACCGCATGGAGAGGCTGTTTTTT.

The gene calls are TRBV11-3 and TRBJ2-1; D not certain. V gave up 1 base and J gave up 0 bases, with 7 bases separating them. The CDR3 runs 15 residues. The germline CDR1 and CDR2 sequences are SGHNT and YENEEA. The CDR3 DNA sequence: TGTGCCAGCAGCTTAGCGGGTAACTCCTACAATGAGCAGTTCTTC. This encodes CASSLAGNSYNEQFF.

This clone appeared a single time. The V and J genes are TRBV5-6 and TRBJ2-1, with 8 bases matching TRBD2. The CDR3 is 16 amino acids. The germline V gene has CDR1 SGHDT and CDR2 YYEEEE. V lost 2 bases, J lost 4 bases, and 8 bases stayed unmatched. The CDR3 DNA reads TGTGCCAGCAGCTTTATCTCTAGCGGGTCGTACAATGAGCAGTTCTTC. Its translation: CASSFISSGSYNEQFF. The full variable domain, its missing parts supplied by reference TRBV5-6 and TRBJ2-1, is DAGVTQSPTHLIKTRGQQVTLRCSPKSGHDTVSWYQQALGQGPQFIFQYYEEEERQRGNFPDRFSGHQFPNYSSELNVNALLLGDSALYLCASSFISSGSYNEQFFGPGTRLTVL.

This chain joins TRBV27 and TRBJ1-2; D might be TRBD1 (5 bases). CDR3 length equals 14 residues. Trimming cost V 6 bases and J 4 bases, with 15 bases left between them. From germline, CDR1 is MNHEY and CDR2 SMNVEV (reference sequence). The CDR3 bases are TGTGCCAGCAGACCGCAGGGTGCGGTCTATGGCTACACCTTC. Amino acid sequence: CASRPQGAVYGYTF.

DNA for the CDR3: TGTGCCAGCAGTCGCTCCGGGTCAAGAGCCTACGAGCAGTACTTC. Translation: CASSRSGSRAYEQYF. The J gene is TRBJ2-7, the V gene TRBV5-6; D uncertain. Germline V gene data show CDR1 as SGHDT and CDR2 as YYEEEE. CDR3 length equals 15 residues. The V end was cut by 5 bases, the J end by 2 bases, with 17 bases between. The full variable domain, rest sourced from reference TRBV5-6 and TRBJ2-7, is DAGVTQSPTHLIKTRGQQVTLRCSPKSGHDTVSWYQQALGQGPQFIFQYYEEEERQRGNFPDRFSGHQFPNYSSELNVNALLLGDSALYLCASSRSGSRAYEQYFGPGTRLTVT.

The chain links TRBV6-1 to TRBJ2-1; weak D call: TRBD1 (5 bases). The CDR3 is 17 amino acids. Looked up from germline, CDR1 is MNHNS and CDR2 is SASEGT. V was trimmed by 3 bases and J by 0 bases, leaving 15 bases between them. The CDR3, as DNA: TGTGCCAGCAGTGAGTGGGGCAGGCGCACCTCCTACAATGAGCAGTTCTTC. Translation: CASSEWGRRTSYNEQFF.

The DNA of the CDR3 is TGTGCCAGCAGTGAAGGAAGGGAGTGGCAGTACTTC. Its protein product is CASSEGREWQYF. V and J are TRBV6-1 and TRBJ2-7; tentative D call: TRBD2 (5 bases). The germline V gene encodes CDR1 MNHNS and CDR2 SASEGT. V lost 1 base to trimming and J lost 9 bases, with 10 bases between them. The CDR3 loop spans 12 amino acids.

The chain recombines TRBV4-3 with TRBJ1-5, with D hard to call. The germline V gene encodes CDR1 LGHNA and CDR2 YSLEER. The CDR3 runs 13 residues. V shed 0 bases and J shed 14 bases, with 14 bases lying between them. The CDR3: CASSQDTGLAEHF. CDR3 DNA sequence: TGCGCCAGCAGCCAAGATACGGGGTTAGCCGAGCATTTT.

The chain joins TRBV30 to TRBJ2-5; D perhaps matches TRBD2 (6 bases). TRBJ2-7 explains the end of the DNA better; the J call may be wrong. The CDR3 sequence is 16 residues long. Germline V gene sequence: CDR1 GTSNPN, CDR2 SVGIG (reference sequence). The CDR3, as DNA: TGTGCCTGGACCCCGCTGCTAGGGACTGCTGGCTACGAGCAGTACTTC. This sequence encodes CAWTPLLGTAGYEQYF.

This clone was recorded only once. This chain uses TRBV4-1 with TRBJ2-7; possibly TRBD1 for D (5 bases). Trimming pared 0 bases from V and 2 bases from J, leaving 14 bases between. The germline CDR1 and CDR2 sequences are MGHRA and YSYEKL. This CDR3 is 16 amino acids long. The DNA for the CDR3 is TGCGCCAGCAGCCAAGAACCAGGGATAGGAACCTACGAGCAGTACTTC. Translation: CASSQEPGIGTYEQYF.

In its sample, this clone was seen a few times. This rearrangement joins TRBV5-1 to TRBJ2-5; 11 bases fit TRBD2. Trimming cost V 0 bases and J 7 bases; bases outside gene matches: 8. Germline V CDR1 and CDR2: SGHRS, YFSETQ. The CDR3 length is 16 residues. CDR3 loop: CASSLDSGRAAGTQYF. The CDR3 DNA follows: TGCGCCAGCAGCTTGGATAGCGGGAGGGCCGCCGGGACCCAGTACTTC.

Details on this clone: At one boundary the junction diverges from the germline segment, which might be a read error. The chain employs TRBV7-7 and TRBJ2-5; 11 nucleotides agree with TRBD2. Germline V gene lookup returns CDR1 SSHAT and CDR2 FNYEAQ (reference sequence). This CDR3 is built from 15 residues. CDR3 bases: TGTGCTAGCAGCTTAGCGGGAGGGATTGGAGAGACCCAGTACTTC. Protein product: CASSLAGGIGETQYF.